This record concerns one T cell receptor beta chain sequence. Authors' methods: Estimated nucleated cell counts came from reference gene primer amplification. Sequencing was performed with immunoSEQ multiplex PCR; in TCRdb, only in-frame clones are kept and a portion is missing. V, J and clone size derive from that table, while D and trimming were established from the DNA sequence. The table records about 130,000 clones, less than 90% of them present only once. This sample stems from a study of blood T cell repertoires in COVID-19. Turning to the study itself: Sites across the United States, Italy and Spain contributed samples from acute and convalescent COVID-19. The analysed material was cDNA or gDNA that came from T cells, B-cell-depleted T cells, or PBMCs.

Germline-derived CDR1 and CDR2 are ENHRY and SYGVKD. The CDR3 consists of 23 residues. The J segment lost 0 bases and the V segment lost 3 bases, leaving 15 bases of the junction unmatched. The clonotype was recovered from a man in his 70s with acute or convalescent COVID-19. The sequencing sample was made of peripheral blood. The chain links TRBV10-3 to TRBJ2-6, with 15 positions matching TRBD2. The CDR3 DNA reads TGTGCCATCAGTGATGCAACCGGGACTAGCGGGGGGCCCCTGAGCTCTGGGGCCAACGTCCTGACTTTC. This translates into CAISDATGTSGGPLSSGANVLTF.